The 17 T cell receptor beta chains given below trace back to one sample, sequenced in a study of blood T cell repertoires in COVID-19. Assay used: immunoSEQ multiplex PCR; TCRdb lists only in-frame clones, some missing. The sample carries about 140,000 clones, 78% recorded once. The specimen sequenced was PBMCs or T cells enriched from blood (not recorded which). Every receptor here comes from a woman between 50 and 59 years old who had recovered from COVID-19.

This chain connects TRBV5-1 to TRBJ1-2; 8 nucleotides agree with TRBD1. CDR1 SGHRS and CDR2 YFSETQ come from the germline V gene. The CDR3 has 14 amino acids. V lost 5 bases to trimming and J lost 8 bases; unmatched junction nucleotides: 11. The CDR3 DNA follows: TGCGCCAGCAGATCCGGCGACAGGGGAGAAGGCTACACCTTC. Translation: CASRSGDRGEGYTF.

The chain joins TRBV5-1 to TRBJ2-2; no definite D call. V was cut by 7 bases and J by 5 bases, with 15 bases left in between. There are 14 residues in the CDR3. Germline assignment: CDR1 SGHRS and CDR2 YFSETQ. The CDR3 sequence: CASRVSWSTGELFF. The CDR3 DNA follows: TGCGCCAGCCGGGTCTCTTGGTCGACCGGGGAGCTGTTTTTT.

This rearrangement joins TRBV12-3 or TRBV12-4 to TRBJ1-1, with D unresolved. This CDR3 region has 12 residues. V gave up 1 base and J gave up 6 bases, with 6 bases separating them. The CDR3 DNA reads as TGTGCCAGCAGTTTAGGAGAGTCTGAAGCTTTCTTT. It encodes CASSLGESEAFF.

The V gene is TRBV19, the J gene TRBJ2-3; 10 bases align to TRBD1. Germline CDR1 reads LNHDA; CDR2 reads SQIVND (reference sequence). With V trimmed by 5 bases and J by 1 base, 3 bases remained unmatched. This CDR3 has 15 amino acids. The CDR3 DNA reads TGTGCCAGTAGTCTGGACAGGGGGGGCACAGATACGCAGTATTTT. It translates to CASSLDRGGTDTQYF. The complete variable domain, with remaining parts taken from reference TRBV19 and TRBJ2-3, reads DGGITQSPKYLFRKEGQNVTLSCEQNLNHDAMYWYRQDPGQGLRLIYYSQIVNDFQKGDIAEGYSVSREKKESFPLTVTSAQKNPTAFYLCASSLDRGGTDTQYFGPGTRLTVL.

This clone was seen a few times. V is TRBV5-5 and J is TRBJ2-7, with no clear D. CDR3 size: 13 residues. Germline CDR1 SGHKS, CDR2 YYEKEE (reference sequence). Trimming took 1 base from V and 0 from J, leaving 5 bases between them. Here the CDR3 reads CASSLLSSYEQYV. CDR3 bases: TGTGCCAGCAGCTTGCTCAGCTCCTACGAGCAGTACGTC.

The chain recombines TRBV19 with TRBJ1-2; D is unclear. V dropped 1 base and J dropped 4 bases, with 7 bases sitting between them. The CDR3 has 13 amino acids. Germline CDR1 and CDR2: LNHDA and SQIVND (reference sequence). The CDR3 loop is CASSIGQRYGYTF. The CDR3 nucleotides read TGTGCCAGTAGTATAGGGCAGCGCTATGGCTACACCTTC.

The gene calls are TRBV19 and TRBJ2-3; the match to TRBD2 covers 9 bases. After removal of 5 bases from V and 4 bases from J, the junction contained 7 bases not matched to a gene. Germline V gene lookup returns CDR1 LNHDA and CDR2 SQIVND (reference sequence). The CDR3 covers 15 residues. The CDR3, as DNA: TGTGCCAGTAGTGAAGGCGGGGGGGCCCCAGATACGCAGTATTTT. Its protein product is CASSEGGGAPDTQYF.

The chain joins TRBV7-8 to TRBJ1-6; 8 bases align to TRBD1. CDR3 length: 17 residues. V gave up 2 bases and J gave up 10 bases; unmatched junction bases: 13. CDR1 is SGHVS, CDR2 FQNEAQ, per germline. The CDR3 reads CASSLRIPGQAGSPLHF. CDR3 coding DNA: TGTGCCAGCAGCTTAAGGATCCCGGGACAGGCGGGCTCACCCCTCCACTTT.

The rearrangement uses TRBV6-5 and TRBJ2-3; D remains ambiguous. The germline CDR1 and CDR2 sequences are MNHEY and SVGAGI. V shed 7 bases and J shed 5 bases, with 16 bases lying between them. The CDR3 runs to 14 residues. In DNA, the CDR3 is TGTGCCAGCACCTCCTGGCTCCTTCAAGATACGCAGTATTTT. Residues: CASTSWLLQDTQYF.

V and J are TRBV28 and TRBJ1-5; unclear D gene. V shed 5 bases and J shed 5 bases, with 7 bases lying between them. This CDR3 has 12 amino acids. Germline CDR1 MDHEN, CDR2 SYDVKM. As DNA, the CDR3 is TGTGCCAGCAGTCCAGTGCATCAGCCCCAGCATTTT. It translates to CASSPVHQPQHF.

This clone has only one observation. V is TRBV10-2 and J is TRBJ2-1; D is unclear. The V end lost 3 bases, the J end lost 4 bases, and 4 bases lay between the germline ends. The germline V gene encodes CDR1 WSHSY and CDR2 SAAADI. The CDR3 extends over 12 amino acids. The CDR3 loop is CASSDGYNEQFF. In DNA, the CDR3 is TGCGCCAGCAGTGACGGTTACAATGAGCAGTTCTTC.

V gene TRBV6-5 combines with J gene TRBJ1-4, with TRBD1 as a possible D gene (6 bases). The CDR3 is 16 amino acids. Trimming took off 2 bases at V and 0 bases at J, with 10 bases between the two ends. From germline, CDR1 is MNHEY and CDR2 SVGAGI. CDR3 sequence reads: CASSYRGGSTNEKLFF. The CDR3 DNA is TGTGCCAGCAGTTACAGGGGGGGCTCAACTAATGAAAAACTGTTTTTT.

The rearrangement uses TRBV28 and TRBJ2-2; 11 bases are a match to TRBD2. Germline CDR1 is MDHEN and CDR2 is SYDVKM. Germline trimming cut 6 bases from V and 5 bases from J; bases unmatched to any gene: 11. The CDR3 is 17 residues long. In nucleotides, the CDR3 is TGTGCCAGCAGAAACCTAGCGGGGGGCCTAGGGACCGGGGAGCTGTTTTTT. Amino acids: CASRNLAGGLGTGELFF.

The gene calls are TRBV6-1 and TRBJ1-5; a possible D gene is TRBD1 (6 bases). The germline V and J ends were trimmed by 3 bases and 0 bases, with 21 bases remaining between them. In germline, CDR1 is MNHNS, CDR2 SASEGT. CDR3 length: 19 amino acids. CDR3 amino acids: CASSDPTGIGAYSNQPQHF. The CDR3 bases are TGTGCCAGCAGTGACCCAACAGGGATCGGCGCGTATAGCAATCAGCCCCAGCATTTT.

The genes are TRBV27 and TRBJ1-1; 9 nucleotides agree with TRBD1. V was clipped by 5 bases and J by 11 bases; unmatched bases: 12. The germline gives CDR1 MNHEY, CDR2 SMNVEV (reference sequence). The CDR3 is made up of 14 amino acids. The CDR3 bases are TGTGCCAGCAGTGCCCGGGACAGGGAAAATCGGGCTTTCTTT. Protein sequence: CASSARDRENRAFF.

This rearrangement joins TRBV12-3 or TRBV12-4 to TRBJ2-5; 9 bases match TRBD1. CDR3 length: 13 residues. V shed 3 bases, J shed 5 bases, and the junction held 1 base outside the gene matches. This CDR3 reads CASSLTGGETQYF. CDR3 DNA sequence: TGTGCCAGCAGTTTGACAGGGGGGGAGACCCAGTACTTC.

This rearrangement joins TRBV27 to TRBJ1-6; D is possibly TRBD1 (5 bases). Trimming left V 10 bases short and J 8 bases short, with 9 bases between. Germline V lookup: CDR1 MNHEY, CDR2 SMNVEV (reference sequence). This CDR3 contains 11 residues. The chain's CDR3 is CATRGDSPLHF. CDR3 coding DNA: TGTGCCACCCGGGGGGATTCACCCCTCCACTTT.